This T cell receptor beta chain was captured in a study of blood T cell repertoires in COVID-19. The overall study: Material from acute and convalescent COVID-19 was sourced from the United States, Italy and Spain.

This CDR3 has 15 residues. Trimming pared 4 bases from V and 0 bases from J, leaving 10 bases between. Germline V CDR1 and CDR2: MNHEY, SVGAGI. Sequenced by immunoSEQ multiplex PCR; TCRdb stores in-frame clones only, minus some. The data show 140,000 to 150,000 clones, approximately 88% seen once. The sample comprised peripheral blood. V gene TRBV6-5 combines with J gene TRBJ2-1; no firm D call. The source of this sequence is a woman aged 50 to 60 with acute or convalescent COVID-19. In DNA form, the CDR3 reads TGTGCCAGCAGTTTGAAGCTCCTCTCCTACAATGAGCAGTTCTTC. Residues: CASSLKLLSYNEQFF.